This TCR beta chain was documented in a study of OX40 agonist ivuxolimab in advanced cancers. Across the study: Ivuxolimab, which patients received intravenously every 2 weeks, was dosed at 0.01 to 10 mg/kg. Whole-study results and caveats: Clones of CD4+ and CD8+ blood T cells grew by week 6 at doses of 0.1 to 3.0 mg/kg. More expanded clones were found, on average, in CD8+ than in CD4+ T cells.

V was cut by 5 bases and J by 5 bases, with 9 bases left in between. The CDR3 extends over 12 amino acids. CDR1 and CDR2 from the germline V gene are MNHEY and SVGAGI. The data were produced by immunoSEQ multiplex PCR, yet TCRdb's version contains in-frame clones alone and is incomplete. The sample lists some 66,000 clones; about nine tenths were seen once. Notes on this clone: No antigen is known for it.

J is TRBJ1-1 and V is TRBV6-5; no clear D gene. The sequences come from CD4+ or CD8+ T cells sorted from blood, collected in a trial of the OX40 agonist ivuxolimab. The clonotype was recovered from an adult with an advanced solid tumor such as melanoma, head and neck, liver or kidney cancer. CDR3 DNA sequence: TGTGCCAGCAGTCGGGGAGGGACTGAAGCTTTCTTT. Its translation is CASSRGGTEAFF.